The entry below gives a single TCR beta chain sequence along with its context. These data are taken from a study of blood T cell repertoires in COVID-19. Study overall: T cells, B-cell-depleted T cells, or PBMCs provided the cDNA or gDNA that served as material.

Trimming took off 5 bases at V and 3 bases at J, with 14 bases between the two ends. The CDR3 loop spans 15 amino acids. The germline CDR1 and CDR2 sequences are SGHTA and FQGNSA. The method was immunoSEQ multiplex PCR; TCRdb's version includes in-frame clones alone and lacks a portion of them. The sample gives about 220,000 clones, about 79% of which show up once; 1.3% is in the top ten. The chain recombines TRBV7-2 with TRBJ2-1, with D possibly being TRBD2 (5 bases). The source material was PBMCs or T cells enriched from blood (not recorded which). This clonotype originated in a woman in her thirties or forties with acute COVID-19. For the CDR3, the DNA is TGTGCCAGCAGCCACGGACTGCTCGACTACAATGAGCAGTTCTTC. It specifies CASSHGLLDYNEQFF.